Listed below are T cell receptor beta chains from one sample, sequenced in a study of cytomegalovirus exposure and HLA in healthy donors. The assay was immunoSEQ multiplex PCR, and TCRdb's table has in-frame clones only and misses some. Among 120,000 or so clones listed, roughly a sixth were seen once. The source material was PBMCs. These receptors were taken from a female donor in good health and CMV-seropositive. Each CDR3 is given with its conserved first and last residue. D genes are given only for firm matches. Size is stated for part of the rows, as once, few or many counts, or as a class when the clone is expanded.

CASSLVTGIEEKLFF,TGTGCCAGCAGCTTGGTCACGGGGATCGAGGAAAAACTGTTTTTT,TRBJ1-4,TRBV5-4,.,few
CASSLVPSIGEDTQYF,TGTGCCAGCAGCTTAGTTCCGTCGATCGGGGAAGATACGCAGTATTTT,TRBJ2-3,TRBV7-9,.,.
CASSSTGTGNYNEQFF,TGTGCCAGCAGTTCTACCGGGACAGGGAACTACAATGAGCAGTTCTTC,TRBJ2-1,TRBV27,TRBD1,few
CASRSDTGELFF,TGTGCCAGCAGGTCGGACACGGGGGAGCTGTTTTTT,TRBJ2-2,TRBV6-5,.,.
CASSDLFGVAGPNEQFF,TGTGCCAGCAGCGACCTGTTTGGGGTAGCGGGACCCAATGAGCAGTTCTTC,TRBJ2-1,TRBV7-2,TRBD2,.
CASSSGDEKLFF,TGTGCCAGCAGTTCAGGGGATGAAAAACTGTTTTTT,TRBJ1-4,TRBV28,.,.
CASSLWGGHNEQFF,TGTGCCAGCAGCTTATGGGGAGGTCACAATGAGCAGTTCTTC,TRBJ2-1,TRBV5-5,.,few
CAWSRTGSLNQPQHF,TGTGCCTGGAGCCGGACAGGGTCACTCAATCAGCCCCAGCATTTT,TRBJ1-5,TRBV30,TRBD1,.
CASSRTTSSGNTIYF,TGTGCCAGCAGTCGTACCACAAGCTCTGGAAACACCATATATTTT,TRBJ1-3,TRBV5-4,.,few
CSVESRDRGRNEQFF,TGCAGCGTTGAATCCCGGGACAGGGGGCGAAATGAGCAGTTCTTC,TRBJ2-1,TRBV29-1,TRBD1,few
CASSPRPSGPYEQYF,TGCGCCAGCAGCCCGCGTCCTAGCGGACCCTACGAGCAGTACTTC,TRBJ2-7,TRBV4-3,TRBD2,.
CASSEPFLAGGNNEQFF,TGTGCCAGCAGTGAACCTTTTCTAGCGGGAGGTAACAATGAGCAGTTCTTC,TRBJ2-1,TRBV2,TRBD2,few
CASSRRTGDYNEQFF,TGCGCCAGCAGCCGCAGGACTGGAGACTACAATGAGCAGTTCTTC,TRBJ2-1,TRBV4-3,.,.
CASSLDREGEKLFF,TGTGCCAGCAGCCTGGACAGAGAGGGTGAAAAACTGTTTTTT,TRBJ1-4,TRBV14,.,.
CARSPGQLMNTEAFF,TGTGCCAGAAGCCCAGGACAGCTTATGAACACTGAAGCTTTCTTT,TRBJ1-1,TRBV5-3,.,.
CASSLNVQNYEQYF,TGTGCCAGCAGCTTGAATGTTCAGAATTACGAGCAGTACTTC,TRBJ2-7,TRBV5-4,.,.
CASSQSTLAGGPDTQYF,TGCGCCAGCAGCCAATCCACACTAGCGGGGGGGCCGGATACGCAGTATTTT,TRBJ2-3,TRBV4-3,TRBD2,.
CASSLSGTGLYEQYF,TGTGCCAGCAGTTTATCCGGGACAGGACTCTACGAGCAGTACTTC,TRBJ2-7,TRBV27,TRBD1,few
CASSFSLGNQPQHF,TGCGCCAGCAGCTTTAGTCTGGGCAATCAGCCCCAGCATTTT,TRBJ1-5,TRBV5-1,.,few
CATSGDYNNEQFF,TGTGCCACCAGCGGGGACTACAACAATGAGCAGTTCTTC,TRBJ2-1,TRBV15,TRBD2,few
CASSLARQTVEQFF,TGTGCCAGCAGCTTAGCGCGACAGACGGTTGAGCAGTTCTTC,TRBJ2-1,TRBV7-9,.,few
CASSVEQGNTGELFF,TGTGCCAGCAGCGTAGAACAGGGGAACACCGGGGAGCTGTTTTTT,TRBJ2-2,TRBV9,.,few
CASSLAGGPQETQYF,TGTGCCAGCAGTCTAGCGGGGGGGCCCCAAGAGACCCAGTACTTC,TRBJ2-5,TRBV28,TRBD2,few
CASSTGGGGNTIYF,TGTGCCAGCAGTACAGGGGGCGGTGGAAACACCATATATTTT,TRBJ1-3,TRBV6-5,TRBD1,.
CASSKAGTGHNEQFF,TGTGCCAGCAGCAAAGCTGGGACAGGTCACAATGAGCAGTTCTTC,TRBJ2-1,TRBV21-1,.,few
CASSVGGTKNEQFF,TGCGCCAGCAGCGTAGGGGGGACTAAAAATGAGCAGTTCTTC,TRBJ2-1,TRBV5-1,.,.
CASSFSGFTQPQHF,TGTGCCAGCAGTTTCTCAGGGTTTACGCAGCCCCAGCATTTT,TRBJ1-5,TRBV27,.,few
CASSDYRGSNQPQHF,TGTGCCAGCAGTGATTACAGGGGAAGCAATCAGCCCCAGCATTTT,TRBJ1-5,TRBV10-3,TRBD1,few
CASTGNMGFNQPQHF,TGTGCCAGCACGGGGAACATGGGGTTCAATCAGCCCCAGCATTTT,TRBJ1-5,TRBV6-6,.,few